This T cell receptor beta chain was recovered during a study of blood T cell repertoires in COVID-19. Only a few counts were recorded for this clone. Here immunoSEQ multiplex PCR was the method, and the copy in TCRdb shows in-frame clones only, minus some. This sample yields about 210,000 clones, of which roughly 85% are seen a single time; 4% to 6% belongs to the top ten. Germline V gene lookup returns CDR1 SGHAT and CDR2 FQNNGV. Trimming stripped 1 base from V and 4 bases from J, with 11 bases between. The CDR3 covers 15 residues. The receptor's source is a man between 45 and 60 years old with COVID-19, enrolled during active disease. The sequencing sample was made of peripheral blood. The V gene is TRBV11-2, the J gene TRBJ1-5; D gene unclear. In DNA, the CDR3 is TGTGCCAGCAGCTTAGGTCTAGATAGAAATCAGCCCCAGCATTTT. It yields the protein CASSLGLDRNQPQHF.